This TCR beta chain was recovered during a study of regulatory and conventional T cells in RAG deficiency. Findings of the study overall: Other subsets showed approximately 10-fold reductions, but Treg unique TCR beta sequences fell approximately 90-fold in these patients.

For this clone: Antigen specificity is unknown.

Assay: immunoSEQ multiplex PCR; the TCRdb copy retains only in-frame clones and omits some. Of some 19,000 clones listed, about nine tenths are singletons. Regulatory T cells were sorted from blood as CD4+ CD25-high CD127-low cells. Germline V gene data show CDR1 as SNHLY and CDR2 as FYNNEI. V lost 0 bases and J lost 6; bases outside the gene matches: 9. The CDR3 runs 16 residues. The same sample was also used in a study of regulatory T cells. As that report states: Primers: 52 TRBV forward and 13 TRBJ reverse.

The sequence came from a human donor in good health. The sequenced sample consisted of Tregs sorted from blood. The chain couples TRBV2 to TRBJ1-2; TRBD1 matches 8 bases. CDR3 region: CASSEARTGSRNGYTF. In DNA, the CDR3 is TGTGCCAGCAGTGAAGCTCGGACAGGGAGTAGGAATGGCTACACCTTC. Using reference TRBV2 and TRBJ1-2 for the parts outside the CDR3, the full variable domain is EPEVTQTPSHQVTQMGQEVILRCVPISNHLYFYWYRQILGQKVEFLVSFYNNEISEKSEIFDDQFSVERPDGSNFTLKIRSTKLEDSAMYFCASSEARTGSRNGYTFGSGTRLTVV.